These 25 T cell receptor beta chains came from one sample sequenced in a study of blood T cells in healthy people across ages. Combining a sample-barcoded 5' primer with a J-beta primer mix, a second PCR ran for roughly 7 to 12 cycles. TCRdb analysed the 5' RACE reads with MiXCR anew, one entry per CDR3 protein. The top ten clones hold 7.9% of a sample with over a million distinct CDR3 sequences, roughly 45% of them seen once. Sequencing input: blood. These receptors were collected from a woman younger than 35 in good health.

The chain is built from TRBV12-3 or TRBV12-4 and TRBJ2-7; D is unresolved. Deletions cut 1 base from V and 5 bases from J, with 15 bases between. The CDR3 length is 15 residues. The CDR3 protein is CASSLGLTYLDEQYF. CDR3 DNA: TGTGCCAGCAGTTTAGGCCTGACCTATCTCGACGAGCAGTACTTC.

The sample holds a few counts of this clonotype. The genes are TRBV5-1 and TRBJ2-1, with a possible D match to TRBD2 (6 bases). In germline, CDR1 is SGHRS, CDR2 YFSETQ. The V end was cut by 6 bases, the J end by 6 bases, with 13 bases between. This CDR3 contains 13 residues. Here the CDR3 reads CASTTGVGNEQFF. The CDR3 region has the DNA TGCGCCAGCACCACGGGGGTGGGCAATGAGCAGTTCTTC.

Concerning this clonotype itself: It may be a read error: a sequence one base away is much more abundant. The gene calls are TRBV4-1 and TRBJ2-1; D tentatively reads TRBD1 or TRBD2 (5 bases each). The J call could be wrong; TRBJ2-7 is a better fit for the DNA end. The CDR3 covers 15 residues. Germline V gene lookup returns CDR1 MGHRA and CDR2 YSYEKL. The CDR3 is CASSQFSGLNNEQYF. CDR3 nucleotides: TGCGCCAGCAGCCAATTCTCGGGGCTAAACAATGAGCAGTACTTC.

The chain has TRBV4-1 and TRBJ1-5; no clear D. Per germline, CDR1 MGHRA and CDR2 YSYEKL. The V gene lost 5 bases and the J gene lost 3 bases, with 17 bases spanning the gap. The CDR3 length is 16 residues. Here the CDR3 DNA reads TGCGCCAGCAGCGCCTATCCCCCACAGTACAATCAGCCCCAGCATTTT. Protein product: CASSAYPPQYNQPQHF.

This clonotype was counted only a few times. The V gene is TRBV4-1, the J gene TRBJ1-1, with TRBD1 matching 9 bases. J was trimmed by 4 bases and V by 4 bases; bases with no gene match: 7. CDR1 and CDR2 (germline): MGHRA, YSYEKL. This CDR3 spans 15 amino acids. The CDR3 DNA follows: TGCGCCAGCAGCCGAAACCGGGACAGGGTCACTGAAGCTTTCTTT. This encodes CASSRNRDRVTEAFF.

V usage is TRBV6-1 and J usage is TRBJ2-7; D possibly uses TRBD1 or TRBD2 (5 bases each). The ends were cut back, 3 bases at V and 0 bases at J, with 9 bases in the middle. This CDR3 is built from 14 residues. The V gene's germline CDR1 is MNHNS and CDR2 SASEGT. The CDR3: CASSESGSSYEQYF. The CDR3 nucleotides read TGTGCCAGCAGTGAGTCAGGGAGCTCCTACGAGCAGTACTTC.

The rearrangement joins TRBV4-2 to TRBJ2-7; the match to TRBD2 covers 8 bases. Germline CDR1 is LGHNA and CDR2 is YNFKEQ. With 0 bases clipped from V and 1 base from J, the junction kept 8 bases outside the gene matches. The CDR3 is 17 residues long. CDR3 bases: TGTGCCAGCAGCCAAGACTCCCTAGCGGGCCTATCCTACGAGCAGTACTTC. Encoded protein: CASSQDSLAGLSYEQYF.

The chain uses TRBV3-1 and TRBJ2-2, with D possibly being TRBD1 (6 bases). CDR1 is LGHDT and CDR2 is YNNKEL in the germline V gene (reference sequence). V lost 1 base, J lost 5 bases, and 14 bases lay in between. The CDR3 runs 16 residues. The CDR3 is CASSQGRGPSTGELFF. The CDR3 DNA follows: TGTGCCAGCAGCCAAGGCAGGGGCCCCTCTACCGGGGAGCTGTTTTTT.

This clonotype was recorded once. This chain joins TRBV4-1 and TRBJ2-1, with D perhaps given as TRBD1 or TRBD2 (5 bases each). The V and J ends lost 1 base and 8 bases respectively, with 21 bases between them. The germline CDR1 and CDR2 sequences are MGHRA and YSYEKL. The CDR3 covers 17 residues. CDR3 protein: CASSQAGPKPTYDEQFF. CDR3 bases: TGCGCCAGCAGCCAAGCGGGGCCCAAACCCACATACGATGAGCAGTTCTTC.

The chain uses TRBV20-1 and TRBJ2-4; 13 nucleotides agree with TRBD2. The V gene end was trimmed by 6 bases and the J gene end by 13 bases; junction bases not matched to a gene: 15. CDR1 is DFQATT, CDR2 SNEGSKA, per germline (reference sequence). The CDR3 spans 15 residues. This CDR3 reads CSARARTSGSDEQYF. The DNA for the CDR3 is TGCAGTGCCCGTGCGAGGACTAGCGGGAGCGATGAGCAGTACTTC.

The table lists this clonotype with a few counts. This chain connects TRBV27 to TRBJ2-7; 7 bases align to TRBD2. Looked up from germline, CDR1 is MNHEY and CDR2 is SMNVEV (reference sequence). V was pared by 5 bases and J by 5 bases, with 9 bases of the junction left unmatched. CDR3 length: 14 amino acids. CDR3 DNA: TGTGCCAGCAGTCTGCGGCGGGAGAGGGACGAGCAGTACTTC. It codes for CASSLRRERDEQYF.

This clonotype came up a few times. This chain joins TRBV27 and TRBJ1-2; 7 bases fit TRBD1. Germline loops: CDR1 MNHEY, CDR2 SMNVEV (reference sequence). V was pared by 0 bases and J by 8 bases, with 3 bases of the junction left unmatched. CDR3 length equals 13 residues. The CDR3 here is CASSLSRGAGYTF. Here the CDR3 DNA reads TGTGCCAGCAGTTTATCCAGGGGGGCCGGCTACACCTTC.

In its sample, this clonotype was seen a few times. This rearrangement joins TRBV25-1 to TRBJ2-5; 9 positions agree with TRBD1. After removal of 11 bases from V and 5 bases from J, the junction contained 9 bases not matched to a gene. CDR1 and CDR2 (germline): MGHDK, SYGVNS. This CDR3 is built from 13 residues. CDR3 bases: TGTGCCTCAGACAGGGGGGGCGGGGAGACCCAGTACTTC. This sequence encodes CASDRGGGETQYF.

The chain is built from TRBV7-2 and TRBJ2-1; 9 bases align to TRBD2. With 0 bases clipped from V and 10 bases from J, the junction kept 10 bases outside the gene matches. The CDR3 runs 16 residues. Germline V gene lookup returns CDR1 SGHTA and CDR2 FQGNSA. The CDR3 DNA reads TGTGCCAGCAGCTTAGCAGTAGCGGGGGTGGGCGGAGAGCAGTTCTTC. Translated: CASSLAVAGVGGEQFF.

The chain links TRBV29-1 to TRBJ2-1; 13 bases are shared with TRBD2. Germline V lookup: CDR1 SQVTM, CDR2 ANQGSEA. Germline trimming cut 4 bases from V and 7 bases from J; bases unmatched to any gene: 10. The CDR3 has 16 residues. The DNA for the CDR3 is TGCAGCGTTGTTACTAGCGGGAGGGCCTATGGGAATGAGCAGTTCTTC. It yields the protein CSVVTSGRAYGNEQFF.

This clonotype was picked up a small number of times. The chain carries TRBV7-9 and TRBJ1-4, with unresolved D. V dropped 4 bases and J dropped 2 bases, with 20 bases sitting between them. The length of the CDR3 is 18 residues. The V gene's germline CDR1 is SEHNR and CDR2 FQNEAQ (reference sequence). The CDR3 loop reads CASSYRAPDPSTNEKLFF. CDR3 coding DNA: TGTGCCAGCAGCTATAGAGCCCCAGACCCCTCGACTAATGAAAAACTGTTTTTT.

In this sample, this clonotype turned up a few times. The chain combines TRBV5-1 with TRBJ2-1, with 8 bases identical to TRBD2. The CDR3 covers 15 residues. V was pared by 5 bases and J by 8 bases, with 12 bases of the junction left unmatched. CDR1 is SGHRS and CDR2 is YFSETQ in the germline V gene. DNA of the CDR3: TGCGCCAGCAGATTCGGGAGGGCCGTGAGGGATGAGCAGTTCTTC. This encodes CASRFGRAVRDEQFF.

This clonotype was picked up a small number of times. The chain joins TRBV6-6 to TRBJ1-4; D is ambiguous. Deletions cut 2 bases from V and 3 bases from J, with 10 bases between. Germline values: CDR1 MNHNY, CDR2 SVGAGI (reference sequence). CDR3 length: 15 residues. In nucleotides, the CDR3 is TGTGCCAGCAGTTACAGGAAGGGCCCTAATGAAAAACTGTTTTTT. Its translation: CASSYRKGPNEKLFF.

This chain uses TRBV18 with TRBJ2-1, with D perhaps TRBD1 (6 bases). V shed 2 bases and J shed 5 bases, with 25 bases lying between them. The germline V gene has CDR1 KGHSH and CDR2 LQKENI. This CDR3 spans 19 amino acids. The chain's CDR3 is CASSPALKVGGHRNNEQFF. The CDR3 bases are TGTGCCAGCTCACCAGCGTTAAAGGTTGGGGGACACAGAAACAATGAGCAGTTCTTC.

The V and J genes are TRBV10-3 and TRBJ2-7; 12 bases match TRBD2. The CDR3 sequence is 16 residues long. The ends lost 2 bases at V and 7 bases at J; junction bases unmatched: 9. CDR1 is ENHRY and CDR2 is SYGVKD in the germline V gene. CDR3 nucleotide sequence: TGTGCCATCAGTGAGAAGGGACTAGCGGGTTTGAATGAGCAGTACTTC. Translated, it gives CAISEKGLAGLNEQYF.

This clonotype was seen a handful of times. The chain carries TRBV5-1 and TRBJ2-1; D may correspond to TRBD1 or TRBD2 (6 bases each). Per germline, CDR1 SGHRS and CDR2 YFSETQ. The CDR3 is 17 residues long. V was shortened by 0 bases and J by 6 bases, with 19 bases between the two germline ends. CDR3: CASSLEARRGAFNEQFF. The CDR3 bases are TGCGCCAGCAGCTTGGAGGCGAGGAGGGGGGCTTTCAATGAGCAGTTCTTC. Based on the CDR3 plus reference TRBV5-1 and TRBJ2-1, the full variable domain is KAGVTQTPRYLIKTRGQQVTLSCSPISGHRSVSWYQQTPGQGLQFLFEYFSETQRNKGNFPGRFSGRQFSNSRSEMNVSTLELGDSALYLCASSLEARRGAFNEQFFGPGTRLTVL.

The chain recombines TRBV3-1 with TRBJ2-7, with D hard to call. V was clipped by 4 bases and J by 5 bases, with 15 bases between them. Per the germline V gene, CDR1 is LGHDT and CDR2 is YNNKEL (reference sequence). This CDR3 is 14 amino acids long. This CDR3 is CASSRRKVSDEQYF. The CDR3 bases are TGTGCCAGCAGCCGTCGGAAAGTGAGTGACGAGCAGTACTTC.

This chain joins TRBV20-1 and TRBJ1-4, with D uncertain. The CDR3 runs to 15 residues. V gave up 0 bases and J gave up 0 bases, with 8 bases separating them. Germline values: CDR1 DFQATT, CDR2 SNEGSKA (reference sequence). The DNA of the CDR3 is TGCAGTGCTAGAGATCCGCGGGCAACTAATGAAAAACTGTTTTTT. It codes for CSARDPRATNEKLFF.

This clonotype appeared many times. The gene calls are TRBV7-2 and TRBJ2-3, with TRBD2 matching 10 bases. Per germline, CDR1 SGHTA and CDR2 FQGNSA. CDR3 length: 16 residues. Unmatched junction bases numbered 5, after V lost 5 bases and J lost 0 bases. CDR3 sequence: CASSRTSGTSTDTQYF. In nucleotides, the CDR3 is TGTGCCAGCAGCCGAACTAGCGGGACTAGCACAGATACGCAGTATTTT.

This rearrangement joins TRBV7-2 to TRBJ1-1, with D unresolved. Between the trimmed V and J ends, which lost 5 bases and 1 base, there was a span of 8 bases. Germline lookup yields CDR1 SGHTA and CDR2 FQGNSA. The CDR3 runs 13 residues. The CDR3 protein is CASSAQPNTEAFF. CDR3 sequence (DNA): TGTGCCAGCAGCGCGCAGCCGAACACTGAAGCTTTCTTT.